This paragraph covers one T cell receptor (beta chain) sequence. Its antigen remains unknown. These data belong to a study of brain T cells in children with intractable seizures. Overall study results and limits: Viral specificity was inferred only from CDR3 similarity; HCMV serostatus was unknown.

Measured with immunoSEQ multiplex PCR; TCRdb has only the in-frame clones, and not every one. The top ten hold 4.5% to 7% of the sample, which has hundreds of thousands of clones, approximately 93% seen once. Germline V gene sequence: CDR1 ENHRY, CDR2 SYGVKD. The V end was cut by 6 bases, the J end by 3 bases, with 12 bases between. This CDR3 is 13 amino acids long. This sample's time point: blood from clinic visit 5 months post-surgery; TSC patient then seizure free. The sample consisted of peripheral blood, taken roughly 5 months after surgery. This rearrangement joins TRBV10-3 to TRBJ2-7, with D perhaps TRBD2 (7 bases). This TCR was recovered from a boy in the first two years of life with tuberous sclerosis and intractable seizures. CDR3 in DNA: TGTGCCATCAGGAGGGGAGGGGGCTACGAGCAGTACTTC. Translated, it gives CAIRRGGGYEQYF.